The text below deals with one T cell receptor (beta chain). Its antigen is unidentified. The sample is drawn from a study of T cell responses to AZD1222 COVID-19 vaccine. Regarding the study as a whole: Unmutated regions of variants are reportedly targeted by nearly half of spike-specific TCRs. Mostly white British, mostly female donors; authors suggested clonal diversity may be underestimated. After the peak T cell response, and only then, were repertoires sampled.

Trimming stripped 6 bases from V and 0 bases from J, with 11 bases between. Germline V gene lookup returns CDR1 MNHEY and CDR2 SVGEGT. The CDR3 spans 14 residues. It was second doses at about 4 or about 12 weeks that were pooled. Some clones are missing from TCRdb's copy, which holds only in-frame ones; the method was immunoSEQ multiplex PCR. The sample carries 73,000 or so clones, 80% recorded once. The origin of this receptor is an adult who received the AZD1222 COVID-19 vaccine. Material: peripheral blood, obtained 28 days after the second AZD1222 dose. The V gene is TRBV6-2 or TRBV6-3, the J gene TRBJ1-1; no definite D call. This CDR3 reads CASSPVRVNTEAFF. The CDR3 bases are TGTGCCAGCAGCCCCGTTCGGGTGAACACTGAAGCTTTCTTT.